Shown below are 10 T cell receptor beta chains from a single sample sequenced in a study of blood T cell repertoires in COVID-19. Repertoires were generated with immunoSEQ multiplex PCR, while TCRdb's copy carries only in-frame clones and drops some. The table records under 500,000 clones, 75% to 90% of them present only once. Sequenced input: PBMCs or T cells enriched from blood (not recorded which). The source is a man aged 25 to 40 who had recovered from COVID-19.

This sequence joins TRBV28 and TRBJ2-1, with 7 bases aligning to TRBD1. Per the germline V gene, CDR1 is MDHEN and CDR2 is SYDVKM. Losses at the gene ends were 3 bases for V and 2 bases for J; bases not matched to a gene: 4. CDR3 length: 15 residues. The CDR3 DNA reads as TGTGCCAGCAGTTTTTTCGGGACAGCCTACAATGAGCAGTTCTTC. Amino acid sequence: CASSFFGTAYNEQFF.

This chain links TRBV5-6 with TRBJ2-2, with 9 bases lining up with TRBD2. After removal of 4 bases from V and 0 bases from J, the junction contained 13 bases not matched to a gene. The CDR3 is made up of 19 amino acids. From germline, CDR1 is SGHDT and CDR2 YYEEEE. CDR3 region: CASSSSGSGGIANTGELFF. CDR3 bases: TGTGCCAGCAGCAGTAGCGGGAGTGGAGGGATCGCGAACACCGGGGAGCTGTTTTTT.

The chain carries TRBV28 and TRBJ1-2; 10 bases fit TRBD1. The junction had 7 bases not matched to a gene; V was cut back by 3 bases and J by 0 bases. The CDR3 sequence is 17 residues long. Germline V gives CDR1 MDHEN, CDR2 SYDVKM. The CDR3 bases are TGTGCCAGCAGTTTGCCGCTTGGACAGGGGGCTAACTATGGCTACACCTTC. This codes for CASSLPLGQGANYGYTF.

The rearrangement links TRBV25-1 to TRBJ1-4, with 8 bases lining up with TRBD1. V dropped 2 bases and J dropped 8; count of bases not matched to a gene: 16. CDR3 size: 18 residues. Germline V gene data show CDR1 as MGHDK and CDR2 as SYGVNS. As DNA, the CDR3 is TGTGCCAGCAGTGAACCCCCGGACAGGGCCTATCCCAAAGAAAAACTGTTTTTT. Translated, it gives CASSEPPDRAYPKEKLFF.

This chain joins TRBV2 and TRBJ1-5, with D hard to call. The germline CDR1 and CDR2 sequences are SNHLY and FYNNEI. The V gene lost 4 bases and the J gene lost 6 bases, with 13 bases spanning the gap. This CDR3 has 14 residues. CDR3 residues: CASSGPGVGQPQHF. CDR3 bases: TGTGCCAGCAGTGGTCCCGGGGTGGGTCAGCCCCAGCATTTT. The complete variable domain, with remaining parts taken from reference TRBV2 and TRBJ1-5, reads EPEVTQTPSHQVTQMGQEVILRCVPISNHLYFYWYRQILGQKVEFLVSFYNNEISEKSEIFDDQFSVERPDGSNFTLKIRSTKLEDSAMYFCASSGPGVGQPQHFGDGTRLSIL.

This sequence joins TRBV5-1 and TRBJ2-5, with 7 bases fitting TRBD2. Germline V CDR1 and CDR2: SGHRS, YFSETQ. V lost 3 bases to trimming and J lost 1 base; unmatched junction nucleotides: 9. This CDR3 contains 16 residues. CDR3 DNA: TGCGCCAGCAGCTACGTCGGACTAGGTGGCCAAGAGACCCAGTACTTC. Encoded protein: CASSYVGLGGQETQYF.

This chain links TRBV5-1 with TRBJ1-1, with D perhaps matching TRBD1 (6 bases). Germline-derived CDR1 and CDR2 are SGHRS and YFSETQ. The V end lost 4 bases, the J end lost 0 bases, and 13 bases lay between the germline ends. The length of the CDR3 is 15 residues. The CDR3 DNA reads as TGCGCCAGCAGCCCGTTTAGGGGGATGAACACTGAAGCTTTCTTT. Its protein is CASSPFRGMNTEAFF.

The CDR3 bases are TGTGCCAGTAGTATAGGCCTTGAGACTGAAGCTTTCTTT. Translation gives CASSIGLETEAFF. The rearrangement joins TRBV19 to TRBJ1-1; no definite D call. The CDR3 has 13 residues. CDR1 is LNHDA and CDR2 is SQIVND in the germline V gene (reference sequence). V lost 1 base and J lost 5, with 8 bases in between. Using reference TRBV19 and TRBJ1-1 for the parts outside the CDR3, the full variable domain is DGGITQSPKYLFRKEGQNVTLSCEQNLNHDAMYWYRQDPGQGLRLIYYSQIVNDFQKGDIAEGYSVSREKKESFPLTVTSAQKNPTAFYLCASSIGLETEAFFGQGTRLTVV.

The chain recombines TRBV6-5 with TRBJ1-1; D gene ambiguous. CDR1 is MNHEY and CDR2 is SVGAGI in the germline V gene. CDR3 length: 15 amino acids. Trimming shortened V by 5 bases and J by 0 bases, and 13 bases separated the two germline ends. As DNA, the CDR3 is TGTGCCAGCAGTCCAATGAGGCTCATGAACACTGAAGCTTTCTTT. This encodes CASSPMRLMNTEAFF.

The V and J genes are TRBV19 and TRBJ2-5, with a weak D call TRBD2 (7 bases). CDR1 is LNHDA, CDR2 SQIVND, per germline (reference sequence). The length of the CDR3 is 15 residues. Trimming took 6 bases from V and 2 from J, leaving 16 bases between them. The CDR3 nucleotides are TGTGCCAGTAGACCGAGAGGGGGGGCTCAAGAGACCCAGTACTTC. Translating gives CASRPRGGAQETQYF.